This T cell receptor (beta chain) came from a study of T cell repertoires in cytomegalovirus infection. Study details: Matching HLA type and CMV infection were both indicated by public TCR beta signatures. Findings and caveats of the study: Summed frequency of shared TCR beta families picked out CMV carriers who also had the relevant HLA. CMV-specific HLA-C-restricted TCR beta clonotypes dominated the ex vivo response.

Each CDR3 protein is one row after TCRdb ran MiXCR on the reads. The sample contains approximately 130,000 distinct CDR3 sequences, approximately 9.2% of which appear only once. The CDR3 extends over 16 amino acids. The V and J ends lost 3 bases and 2 bases, in that order; junction bases with no gene match: 8. The table lists this clonotype with many counts. Its specificity is not known. The clonotype comes from a human donor in good health (CMV status not recorded). Some clones in this sample may be carry-over from other donors' samples. Sequenced material: PBMCs. This chain uses TRBV12-3 or TRBV12-4 with TRBJ2-5; 8 positions match TRBD2. CDR3 sequence: CASSLSGGGYQETQYF. The CDR3 DNA reads TGTGCCAGCAGTTTGTCGGGAGGGGGATATCAAGAGACCCAGTACTTC.